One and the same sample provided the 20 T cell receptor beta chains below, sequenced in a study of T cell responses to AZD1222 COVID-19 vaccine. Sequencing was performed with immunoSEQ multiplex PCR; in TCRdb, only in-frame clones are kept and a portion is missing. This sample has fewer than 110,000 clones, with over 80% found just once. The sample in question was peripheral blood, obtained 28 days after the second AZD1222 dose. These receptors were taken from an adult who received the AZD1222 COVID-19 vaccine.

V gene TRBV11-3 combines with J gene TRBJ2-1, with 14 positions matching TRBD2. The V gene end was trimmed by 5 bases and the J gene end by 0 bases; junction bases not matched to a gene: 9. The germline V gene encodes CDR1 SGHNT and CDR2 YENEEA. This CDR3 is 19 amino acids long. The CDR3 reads CASSPGLAGGISSYNEQFF. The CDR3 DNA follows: TGTGCCAGCAGCCCCGGACTAGCGGGAGGAATTAGCTCCTACAATGAGCAGTTCTTC.

DNA for the CDR3: TGTGCCAGCAGCTACGACTGGGATCAGCCCCAGCATTTT. Its translation: CASSYDWDQPQHF. This chain uses TRBV7-2 with TRBJ1-5, with D hard to call. The CDR3 length is 13 residues. Trimming cost V 4 bases and J 5 bases, with 9 bases left between them. Germline V gives CDR1 SGHTA, CDR2 FQGNSA.

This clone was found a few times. CDR3 amino acids: CASSQAPGQGADTQYF. The CDR3 bases are TGTGCCAGCAGCCAAGCGCCGGGACAGGGGGCAGATACGCAGTATTTT. The J gene is TRBJ2-3, the V gene TRBV4-2, with 11 nucleotides matching TRBD1. The CDR3 is 16 residues long. V trimming: 1 base; J trimming: 4 bases; junction bases outside the gene matches: 4. Germline V gene data show CDR1 as LGHNA and CDR2 as YNFKEQ.

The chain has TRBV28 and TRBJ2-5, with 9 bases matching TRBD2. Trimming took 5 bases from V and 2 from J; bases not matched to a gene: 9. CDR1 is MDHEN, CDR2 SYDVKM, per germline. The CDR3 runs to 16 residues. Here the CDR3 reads CASSPGVAGDQETQYF. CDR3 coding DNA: TGTGCCAGCAGTCCCGGGGTAGCGGGGGATCAAGAGACCCAGTACTTC.

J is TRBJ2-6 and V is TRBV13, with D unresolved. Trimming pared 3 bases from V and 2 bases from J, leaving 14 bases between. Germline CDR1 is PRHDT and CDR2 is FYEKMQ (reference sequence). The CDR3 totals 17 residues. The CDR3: CASSLKPGLPGANVLTF. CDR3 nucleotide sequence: TGTGCCAGCAGCTTGAAGCCAGGTCTCCCTGGGGCCAACGTCCTGACTTTC.

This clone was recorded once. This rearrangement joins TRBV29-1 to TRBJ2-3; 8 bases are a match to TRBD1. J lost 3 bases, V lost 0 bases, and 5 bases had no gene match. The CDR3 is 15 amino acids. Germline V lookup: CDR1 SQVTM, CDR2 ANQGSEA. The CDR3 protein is CSVEDWTGITDTQYF. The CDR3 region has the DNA TGCAGCGTTGAAGACTGGACAGGGATAACAGATACGCAGTATTTT.

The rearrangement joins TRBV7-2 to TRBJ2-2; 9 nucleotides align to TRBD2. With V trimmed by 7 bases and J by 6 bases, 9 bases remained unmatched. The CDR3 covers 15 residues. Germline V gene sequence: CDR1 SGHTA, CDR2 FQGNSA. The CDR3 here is CASMTSGGASGELFF. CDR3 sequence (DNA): TGTGCCAGCATGACTAGCGGAGGAGCGTCCGGGGAGCTGTTTTTT.

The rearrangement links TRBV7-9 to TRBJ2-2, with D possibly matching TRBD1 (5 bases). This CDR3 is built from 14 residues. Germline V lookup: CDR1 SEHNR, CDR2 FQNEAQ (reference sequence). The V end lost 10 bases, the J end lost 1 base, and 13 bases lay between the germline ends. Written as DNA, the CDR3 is TGTGCCACCTCTAGTAGGGGGAACACCGGGGAGCTGTTTTTT. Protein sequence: CATSSRGNTGELFF.

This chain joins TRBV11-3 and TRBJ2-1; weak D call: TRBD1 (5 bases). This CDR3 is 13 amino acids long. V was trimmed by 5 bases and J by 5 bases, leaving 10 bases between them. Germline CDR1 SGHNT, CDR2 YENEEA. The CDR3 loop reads CASSQQENNEQFF. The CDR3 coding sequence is TGTGCCAGCAGCCAACAGGAAAACAATGAGCAGTTCTTC.

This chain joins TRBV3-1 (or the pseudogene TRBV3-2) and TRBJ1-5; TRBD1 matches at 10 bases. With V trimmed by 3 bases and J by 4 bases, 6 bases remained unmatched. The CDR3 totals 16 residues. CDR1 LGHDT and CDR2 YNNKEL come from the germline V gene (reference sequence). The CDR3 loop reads CASSHSGQGLNQPQHF. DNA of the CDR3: TGTGCCAGCAGCCACTCGGGACAGGGGCTTAATCAGCCCCAGCATTTT.

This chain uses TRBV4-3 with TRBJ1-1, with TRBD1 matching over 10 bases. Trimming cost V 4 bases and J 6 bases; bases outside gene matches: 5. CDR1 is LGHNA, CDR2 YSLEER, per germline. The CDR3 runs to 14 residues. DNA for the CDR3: TGCGCCAGCAGCCCCCGGGACAGGGGCTCTGAAGCTTTCTTT. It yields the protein CASSPRDRGSEAFF.

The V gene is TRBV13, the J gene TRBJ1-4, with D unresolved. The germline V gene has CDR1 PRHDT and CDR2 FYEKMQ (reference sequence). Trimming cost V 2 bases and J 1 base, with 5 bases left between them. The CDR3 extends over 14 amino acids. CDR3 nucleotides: TGTGCCAGCAGCTTATGGGGAACTAATGAAAAACTGTTTTTT. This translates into CASSLWGTNEKLFF.

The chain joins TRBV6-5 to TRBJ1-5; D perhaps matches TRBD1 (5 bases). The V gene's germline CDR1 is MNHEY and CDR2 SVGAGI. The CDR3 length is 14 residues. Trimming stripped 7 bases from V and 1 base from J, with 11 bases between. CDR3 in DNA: TGTGCCAGCACGCAGGGAATCAGCAATCAGCCCCAGCATTTT. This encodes CASTQGISNQPQHF.

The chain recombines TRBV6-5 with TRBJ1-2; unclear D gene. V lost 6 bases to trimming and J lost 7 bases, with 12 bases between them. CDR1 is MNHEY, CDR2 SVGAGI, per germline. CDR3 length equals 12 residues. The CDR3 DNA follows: TGTGCCAGCAGACAACTCGGGTTTGGCTACACCTTC. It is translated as CASRQLGFGYTF.

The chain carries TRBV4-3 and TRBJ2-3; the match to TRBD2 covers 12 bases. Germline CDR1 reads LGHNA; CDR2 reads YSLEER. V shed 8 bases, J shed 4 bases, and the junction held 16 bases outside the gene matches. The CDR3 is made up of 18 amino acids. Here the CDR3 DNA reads TGCGCCAGCTGCAGGAGGCTAGCGGGAGGGTTCGGCGCAGATACGCAGTATTTT. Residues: CASCRRLAGGFGADTQYF.

The CDR3 DNA is TGCGCCAGCAGCCAAGCCCTAAGGGGGAATGAGCAGTTCTTC. This translates into CASSQALRGNEQFF. The chain joins TRBV4-1 to TRBJ2-1, with D perhaps matching TRBD1 (6 bases). Germline V gives CDR1 MGHRA, CDR2 YSYEKL. Deletions cut 1 base from V and 7 bases from J, with 11 bases between. CDR3 size: 14 residues.

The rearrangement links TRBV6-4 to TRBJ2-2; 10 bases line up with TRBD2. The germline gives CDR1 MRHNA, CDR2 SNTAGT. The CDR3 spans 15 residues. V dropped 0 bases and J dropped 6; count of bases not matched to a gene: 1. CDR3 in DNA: TGTGCCAGCAGTGACTCAGCGGGGGGGCCCGGGGAGCTGTTTTTT. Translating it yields CASSDSAGGPGELFF.

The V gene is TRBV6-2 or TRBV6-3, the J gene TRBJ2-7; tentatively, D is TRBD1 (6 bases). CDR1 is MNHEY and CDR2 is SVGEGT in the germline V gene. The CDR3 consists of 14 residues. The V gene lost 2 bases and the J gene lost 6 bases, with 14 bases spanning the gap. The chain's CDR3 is CASSYRVTGAEQYF. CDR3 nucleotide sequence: TGTGCCAGCAGTTACAGAGTGACAGGAGCCGAGCAGTACTTC.

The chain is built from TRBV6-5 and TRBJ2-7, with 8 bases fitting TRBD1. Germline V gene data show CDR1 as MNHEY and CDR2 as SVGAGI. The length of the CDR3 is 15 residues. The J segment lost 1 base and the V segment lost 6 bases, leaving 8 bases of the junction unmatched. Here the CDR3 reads CASSPDRGTSYEQYF. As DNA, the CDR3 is TGTGCCAGCAGCCCCGACAGGGGAACGTCCTACGAGCAGTACTTC.

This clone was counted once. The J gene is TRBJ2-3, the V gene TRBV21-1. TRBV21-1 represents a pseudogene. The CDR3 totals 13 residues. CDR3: CAGSLVGTDTQYF. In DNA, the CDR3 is TGTGCCGGATCCCTTGTTGGGACAGATACGCAGTATTTT.